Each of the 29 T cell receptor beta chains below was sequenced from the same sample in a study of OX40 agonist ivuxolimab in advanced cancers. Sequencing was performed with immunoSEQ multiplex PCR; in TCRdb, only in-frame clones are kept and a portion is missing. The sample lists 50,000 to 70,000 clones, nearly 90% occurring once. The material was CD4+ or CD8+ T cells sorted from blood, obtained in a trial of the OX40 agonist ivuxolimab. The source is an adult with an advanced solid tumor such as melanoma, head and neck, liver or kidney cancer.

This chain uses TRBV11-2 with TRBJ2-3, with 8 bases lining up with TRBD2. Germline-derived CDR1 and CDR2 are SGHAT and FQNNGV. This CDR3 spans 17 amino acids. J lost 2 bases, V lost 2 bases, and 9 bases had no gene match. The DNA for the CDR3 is TGTGCCAGCAGCTTAATGGATACTAGCGGAAACACAGATACGCAGTATTTT. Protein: CASSLMDTSGNTDTQYF.

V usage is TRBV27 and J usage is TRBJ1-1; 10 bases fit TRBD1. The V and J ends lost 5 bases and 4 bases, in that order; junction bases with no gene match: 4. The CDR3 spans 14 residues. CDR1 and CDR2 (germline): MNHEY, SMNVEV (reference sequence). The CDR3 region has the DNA TGTGCCAGCAGTCCGCGGACAGGGGGCACTGAAGCTTTCTTT. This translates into CASSPRTGGTEAFF.

CDR3 region: CASSDLRGNTGELFF. DNA of the CDR3: TGTGCCAGTAGCGATCTTCGGGGGAACACCGGGGAGCTGTTTTTT. This chain links TRBV19 with TRBJ2-2, with a possible D match to TRBD2 (5 bases). V lost 6 bases, J lost 1 base, and 12 bases lay in between. CDR3 length: 15 residues. Per germline, CDR1 LNHDA and CDR2 SQIVND (reference sequence).

CDR3 sequence reads: CASSYGGGTEAFF. The CDR3 bases are TGTGCCAGCAGTTACGGGGGTGGGACTGAAGCTTTCTTT. This chain connects TRBV6-5 to TRBJ1-1; a weak D match, TRBD1 (5 bases). CDR1 MNHEY and CDR2 SVGAGI come from the germline V gene. The CDR3 is 13 residues long. The V end was cut by 2 bases, the J end by 5 bases, with 9 bases between.

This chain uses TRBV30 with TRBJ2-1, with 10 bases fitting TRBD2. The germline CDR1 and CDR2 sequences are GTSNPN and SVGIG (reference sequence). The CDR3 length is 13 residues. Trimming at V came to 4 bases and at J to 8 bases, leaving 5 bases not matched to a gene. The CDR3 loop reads CAWNLAGVDEQFF. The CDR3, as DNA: TGTGCCTGGAATCTAGCGGGAGTTGATGAGCAGTTCTTC.

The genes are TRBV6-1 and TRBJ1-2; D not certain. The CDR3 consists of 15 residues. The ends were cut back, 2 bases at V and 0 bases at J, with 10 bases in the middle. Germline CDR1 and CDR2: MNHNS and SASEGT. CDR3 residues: CASSEFLTANYGYTF. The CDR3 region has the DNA TGTGCCAGCAGTGAATTCTTAACAGCTAACTATGGCTACACCTTC.

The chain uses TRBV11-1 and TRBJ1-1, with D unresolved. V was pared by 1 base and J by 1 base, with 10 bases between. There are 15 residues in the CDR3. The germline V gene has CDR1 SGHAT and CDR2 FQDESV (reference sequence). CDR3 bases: TGTGCCAGCAGCTTAGGGTTTGGGAGGAACACTGAAGCTTTCTTT. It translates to CASSLGFGRNTEAFF. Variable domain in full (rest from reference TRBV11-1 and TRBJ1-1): EAEVAQSPRYKITEKSQAVAFWCDPISGHATLYWYRQILGQGPELLVQFQDESVVDDSQLPKDRFSAERLKGVDSTLKIQPAELGDSAMYLCASSLGFGRNTEAFFGQGTRLTVV.

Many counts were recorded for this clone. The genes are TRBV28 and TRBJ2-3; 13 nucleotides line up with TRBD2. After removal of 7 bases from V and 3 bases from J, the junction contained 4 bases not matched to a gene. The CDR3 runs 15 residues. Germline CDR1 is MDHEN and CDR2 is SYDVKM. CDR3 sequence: CASTMTSGGTDTQYF. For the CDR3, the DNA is TGTGCCAGCACCATGACTAGCGGGGGGACAGATACGCAGTATTTT.

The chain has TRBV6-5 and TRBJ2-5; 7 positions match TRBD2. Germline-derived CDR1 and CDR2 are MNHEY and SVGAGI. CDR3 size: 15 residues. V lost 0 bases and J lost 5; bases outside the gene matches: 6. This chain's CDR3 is CASSYSIGLGETQYF. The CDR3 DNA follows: TGTGCCAGCAGTTACTCGATCGGACTAGGGGAGACCCAGTACTTC.

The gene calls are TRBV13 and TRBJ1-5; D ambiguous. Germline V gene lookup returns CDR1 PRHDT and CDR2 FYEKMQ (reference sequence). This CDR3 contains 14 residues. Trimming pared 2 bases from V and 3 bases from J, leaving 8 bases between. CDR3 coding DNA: TGTGCCAGCAGCTTATTACGGGACAATCAGCCCCAGCATTTT. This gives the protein CASSLLRDNQPQHF.

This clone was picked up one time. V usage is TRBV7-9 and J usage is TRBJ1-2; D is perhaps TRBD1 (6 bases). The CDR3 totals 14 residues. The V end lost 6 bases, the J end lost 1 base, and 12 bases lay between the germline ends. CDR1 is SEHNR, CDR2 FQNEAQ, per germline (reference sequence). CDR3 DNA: TGTGCCAGCAGGTCGACAGGAATTAACTATGGCTACACCTTC. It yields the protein CASRSTGINYGYTF.

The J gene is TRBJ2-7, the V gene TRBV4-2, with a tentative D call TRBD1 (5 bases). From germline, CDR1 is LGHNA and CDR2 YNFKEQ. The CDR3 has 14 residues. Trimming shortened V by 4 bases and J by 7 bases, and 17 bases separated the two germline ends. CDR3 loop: CASSPRDTLREQYF. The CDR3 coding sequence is TGTGCCAGCAGCCCCAGGGATACCCTACGGGAGCAGTACTTC.

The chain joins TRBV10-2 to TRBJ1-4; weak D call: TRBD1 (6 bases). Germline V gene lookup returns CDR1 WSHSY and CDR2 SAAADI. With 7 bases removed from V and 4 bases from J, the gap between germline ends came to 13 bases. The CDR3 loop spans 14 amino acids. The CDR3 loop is CASTNRDNNEKLFF. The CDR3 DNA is TGCGCCAGCACTAACAGGGATAATAATGAAAAACTGTTTTTT.

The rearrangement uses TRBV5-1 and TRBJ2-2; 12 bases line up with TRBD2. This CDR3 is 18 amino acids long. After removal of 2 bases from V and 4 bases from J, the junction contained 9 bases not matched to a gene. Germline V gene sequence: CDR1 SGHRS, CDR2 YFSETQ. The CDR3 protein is CASSFSTSGGAGTGELFF. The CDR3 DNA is TGCGCCAGCAGCTTTTCGACTAGCGGGGGAGCTGGCACCGGGGAGCTGTTTTTT.

CDR3 nucleotide sequence: TGTGCCAGCAGTTTAGGCAGGGGGAATTCACCCCTCCACTTT. Encoded protein: CASSLGRGNSPLHF. This sequence joins TRBV28 and TRBJ1-6; TRBD1 agrees at 7 bases. CDR3 length: 14 residues. Losses at the gene ends were 2 bases for V and 7 bases for J; bases not matched to a gene: 2. Germline CDR1 MDHEN, CDR2 SYDVKM.

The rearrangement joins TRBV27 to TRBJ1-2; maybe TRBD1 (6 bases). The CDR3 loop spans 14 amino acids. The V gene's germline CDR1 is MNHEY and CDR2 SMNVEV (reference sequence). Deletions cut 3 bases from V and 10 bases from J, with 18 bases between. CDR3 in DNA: TGTGCCAGCAGTTTCGGGGGGGCCCGGGGTGACTACACCTTC. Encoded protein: CASSFGGARGDYTF.

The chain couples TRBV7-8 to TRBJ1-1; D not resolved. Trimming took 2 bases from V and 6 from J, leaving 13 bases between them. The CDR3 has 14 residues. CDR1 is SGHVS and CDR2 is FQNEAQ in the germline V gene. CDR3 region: CASSLWGSGAEAFF. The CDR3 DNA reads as TGTGCCAGCAGCTTATGGGGAAGTGGGGCTGAAGCTTTCTTT.

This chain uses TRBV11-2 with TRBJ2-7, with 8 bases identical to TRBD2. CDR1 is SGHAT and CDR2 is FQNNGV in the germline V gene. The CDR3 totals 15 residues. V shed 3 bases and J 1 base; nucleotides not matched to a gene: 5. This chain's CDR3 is CASSFGAGGSYEQYV. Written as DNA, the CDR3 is TGTGCCAGCAGCTTTGGGGCGGGGGGTTCCTACGAGCAGTACGTC.

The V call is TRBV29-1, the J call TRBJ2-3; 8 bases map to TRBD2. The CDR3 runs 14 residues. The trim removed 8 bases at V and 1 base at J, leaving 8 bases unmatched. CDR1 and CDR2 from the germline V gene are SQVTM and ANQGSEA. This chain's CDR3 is CSLKSGSGTDTQYF. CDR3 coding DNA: TGCAGCCTAAAGAGCGGGAGCGGCACAGATACGCAGTATTTT.

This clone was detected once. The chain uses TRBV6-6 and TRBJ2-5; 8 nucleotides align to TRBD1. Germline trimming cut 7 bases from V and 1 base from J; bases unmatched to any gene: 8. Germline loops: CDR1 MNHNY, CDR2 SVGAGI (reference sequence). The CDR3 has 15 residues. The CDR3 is CASTPFGQGQETQYF. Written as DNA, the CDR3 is TGTGCCAGCACCCCCTTTGGACAGGGCCAAGAGACCCAGTACTTC.

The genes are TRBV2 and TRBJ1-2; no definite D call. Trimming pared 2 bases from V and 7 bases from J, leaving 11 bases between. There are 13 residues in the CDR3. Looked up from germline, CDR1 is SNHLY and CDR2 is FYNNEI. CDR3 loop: CASSEMGYRGYTF. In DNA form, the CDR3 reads TGTGCCAGCAGTGAAATGGGGTACCGTGGCTACACCTTC.

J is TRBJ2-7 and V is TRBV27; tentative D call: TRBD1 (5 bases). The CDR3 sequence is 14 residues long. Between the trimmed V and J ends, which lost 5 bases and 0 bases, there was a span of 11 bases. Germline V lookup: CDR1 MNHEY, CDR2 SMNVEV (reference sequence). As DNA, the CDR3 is TGTGCCAGCAGTACCTCAGGGTCCTCCTACGAGCAGTACTTC. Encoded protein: CASSTSGSSYEQYF.

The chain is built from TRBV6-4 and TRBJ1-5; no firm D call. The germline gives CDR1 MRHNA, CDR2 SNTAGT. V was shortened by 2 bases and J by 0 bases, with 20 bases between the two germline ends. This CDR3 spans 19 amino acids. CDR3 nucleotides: TGTGCCAGCAGTGACCTCTTAGATCGGACGGAGAATAGCAATCAGCCCCAGCATTTT. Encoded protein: CASSDLLDRTENSNQPQHF.

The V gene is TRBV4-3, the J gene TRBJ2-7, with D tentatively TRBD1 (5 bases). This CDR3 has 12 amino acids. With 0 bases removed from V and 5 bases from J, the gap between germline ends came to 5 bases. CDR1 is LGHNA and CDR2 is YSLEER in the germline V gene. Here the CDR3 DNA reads TGCGCCAGCAGCCAAGAAGGGGACGAGCAGTACTTC. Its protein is CASSQEGDEQYF.

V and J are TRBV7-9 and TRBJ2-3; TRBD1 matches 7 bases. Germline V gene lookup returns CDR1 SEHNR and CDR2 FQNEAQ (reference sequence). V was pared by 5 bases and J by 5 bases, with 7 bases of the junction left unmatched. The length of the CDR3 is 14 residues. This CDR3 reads CASSRTTGLDTQYF. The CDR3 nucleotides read TGTGCCAGCAGCCGGACGACAGGGTTAGATACGCAGTATTTT.

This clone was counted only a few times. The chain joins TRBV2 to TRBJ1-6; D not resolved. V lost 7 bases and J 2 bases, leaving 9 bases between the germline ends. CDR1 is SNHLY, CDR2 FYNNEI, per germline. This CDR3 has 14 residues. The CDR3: CASMLDAYNSPLHF. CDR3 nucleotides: TGTGCCAGCATGCTGGATGCCTATAATTCACCCCTCCACTTT.

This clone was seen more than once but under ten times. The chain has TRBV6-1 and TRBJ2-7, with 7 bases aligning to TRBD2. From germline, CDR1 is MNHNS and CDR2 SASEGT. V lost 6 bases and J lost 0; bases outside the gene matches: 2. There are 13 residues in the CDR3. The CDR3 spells CASRGDYSYEQYF. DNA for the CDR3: TGTGCCAGCAGGGGGGACTACTCCTACGAGCAGTACTTC.

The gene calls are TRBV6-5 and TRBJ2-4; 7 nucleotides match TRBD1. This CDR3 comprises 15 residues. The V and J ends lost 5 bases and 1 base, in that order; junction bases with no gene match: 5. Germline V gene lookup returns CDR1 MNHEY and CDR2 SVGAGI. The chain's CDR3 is CASSRTGAAKNIQYF. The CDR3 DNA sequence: TGTGCCAGCAGTCGAACAGGGGCGGCCAAAAACATTCAGTACTTC.

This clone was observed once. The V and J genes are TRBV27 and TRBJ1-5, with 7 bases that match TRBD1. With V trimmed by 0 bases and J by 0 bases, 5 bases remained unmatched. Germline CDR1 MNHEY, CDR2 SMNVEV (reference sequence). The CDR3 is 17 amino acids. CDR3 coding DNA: TGTGCCAGCAGTTTATCCGGGACAGTCTATAGCAATCAGCCCCAGCATTTT. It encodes CASSLSGTVYSNQPQHF.